This is a list of T cell receptor beta chains from one sample in a study of T cells in Graves' hyperthyroidism and ophthalmopathy. TCRdb redid the calling of the multiplex PCR reads with MiXCR, one entry per CDR3 protein. The data hold around 50,000 distinct CDR3 sequences, with approximately 48% observed a single time. The specimen was blood. These receptors came from a woman aged 45-65 years with Graves' ophthalmopathy. CDR3s include the opening cysteine and the closing phenylalanine or tryptophan. The order of the fields is CDR3 protein, CDR3 DNA, J gene, clone size, D gene, V gene. The D gene is left open where the match is weak. Rows give clone size only sometimes, using once, few, many, or a class for an expanded clone.

CASSQQGHEQYF,TGTGCCAGCAGTCAACAGGGCCACGAGCAGTACTTC,TRBJ2-7,NA,NA,TRBV2
CASSPDGWGGVEQFF,TGTGCCAGCAGCCCCGACGGGTGGGGGGGAGTTGAGCAGTTCTTC,TRBJ2-1,many,TRBD2,TRBV7-2
CASSRQGACTEAFF,TGTGCCAGCAGTCGACAGGGGGCGTGCACTGAAGCTTTCTTT,TRBJ1-1,NA,TRBD1,TRBV28
CASSHWSGAYEQYF,TGCGCCAGCAGCCACTGGTCTGGCGCCTACGAGCAGTACTTC,TRBJ2-7,NA,NA,TRBV4-3
CASSLGGRSYNEQFF,TGTGCCAGCAGCTTAGGCGGGAGGTCCTACAATGAGCAGTTCTTC,TRBJ2-1,many,TRBD2,TRBV7-3
CASSRTGGFYGYTF,TGTGCCAGCAGCCGGACAGGGGGCTTCTATGGCTACACCTTC,TRBJ1-2,many,TRBD1,TRBV5-6
CASTLAGSYEQYF,TGTGCCAGCACGCTAGCGGGCTCCTACGAGCAGTACTTC,TRBJ2-7,many,TRBD2,TRBV5-4
CASSPTDSELSGANVLTF,TGCGCCAGCAGCCCGACCGACAGTGAACTCTCTGGGGCCAACGTCCTGACTTTC,TRBJ2-6,many,NA,TRBV5-1
CSAPGGTGTSFAYEQYF,TGCAGTGCTCCGGGCGGGACCGGGACTAGCTTCGCCTACGAGCAGTACTTC,TRBJ2-7,many,TRBD2,TRBV20-1
CASSLGLNTEAFF,TGTGCCAGCAGCTTGGGTTTGAACACGGAAGCTTTCTTT,TRBJ1-1,NA,NA,TRBV5-6
CASSLVGAYTEAFF,TGCGCCAGCAGCTTGGTTGGGGCCTACACTGAAGCTTTCTTT,TRBJ1-1,NA,NA,TRBV5-1
CASGLRYNEQFF,TGTGCTAGTGGTTTGCGGTACAATGAGCAGTTCTTC,TRBJ2-1,many,NA,TRBV12-5
CASSQTGERTEAFF,TGTGCCAGCAGTCAAACAGGGGAGCGGACTGAAGCTTTCTTT,TRBJ1-1,NA,TRBD1,TRBV28
CASSSGLGEQETQYF,TGCGCCAGCAGCTCGGGGCTGGGTGAGCAAGAGACCCAGTACTTC,TRBJ2-5,many,NA,TRBV5-1
CASSQGGLAPQETQDF,TGTGCCAGCAGCCAAGGGGGGCTAGCGCCTCAAGAGACCCAGGACTTC,TRBJ2-5,NA,NA,TRBV3-1
CASSESASGRLLSYEQYF,TGTGCCAGCAGTGAAAGCGCGTCAGGGCGACTACTATCCTACGAGCAGTACTTC,TRBJ2-7,many,NA,TRBV6-1
CASSPGGRDTGELFF,TGCGCCAGCAGCCCAGGCGGGAGGGACACCGGGGAGCTGTTTTTT,TRBJ2-2,many,TRBD2,TRBV5-1
CATSRGANTGELFF,TGTGCCACCAGCAGGGGGGCTAACACCGGGGAGCTGTTTTTT,TRBJ2-2,once,NA,TRBV15
CASSVPGENSPLHF,TGTGCCAGCAGTGTACCCGGGGAAAATTCACCCCTCCACTTT,TRBJ1-6,once,NA,TRBV6-1
CSARDFGGGGRYF,TGCAGTGCTAGAGATTTTGGAGGGGGTGGGCGGTACTTC,TRBJ2-7,NA,NA,TRBV20-1
CASRTLAVTDTQYF,TGTGCCAGCAGGACGCTAGCGGTCACAGATACGCAGTATTTT,TRBJ2-3,many,TRBD2,TRBV6-2/TRBV6-3
CASSAYGTVQEAQYF,TGTGCCAGCAGCGCCTACGGGACAGTACAAGAGGCCCAGTACTTC,TRBJ2-5,NA,TRBD1,TRBV5-6
CAWSVTTNSPLHF,TGTGCCTGGAGTGTGACCACGAATTCACCCCTCCACTTT,TRBJ1-6,few,NA,TRBV30
CSARVGPSGYQETQYF,TGCAGTGCTAGAGTGGGTCCTAGCGGTTACCAAGAGACCCAGTACTTC,TRBJ2-5,many,TRBD2,TRBV20-1
CASSHLGTSGELFF,TGTGCCAGTAGCCATCTCGGGACATCTGGGGAGCTGTTTTTT,TRBJ2-2,NA,NA,TRBV19
CSAGDRAGTQYF,TGCAGTGCTGGGGACAGGGCGGGGACCCAGTACTTC,TRBJ2-5,NA,TRBD1,TRBV20-1
CASGPSSGTETQYF,TGTGCCAGCGGACCCTCAAGCGGGACTGAGACCCAGTACTTC,TRBJ2-5,NA,TRBD2,TRBV9
CATLLKRDYTGELFF,TGTGCCACTTTGCTTAAGCGGGATTACACCGGGGAGCTGTTTTTT,TRBJ2-2,NA,TRBD2,TRBV24-1
CASSRRASGIVEQYF,TGTGCCAGCAGCCGGCGAGCTAGCGGGATAGTGGAGCAGTACTTC,TRBJ2-7,NA,TRBD2,TRBV5-4
CATSEHSLRAYNEQFF,TGTGCCACCAGTGAACATAGCCTCAGGGCCTACAATGAGCAGTTCTTC,TRBJ2-1,many,NA,TRBV24-1
CASSVETRVLTDTQYF,TGTGCCAGCAGCGTAGAGACCAGGGTTTTAACAGATACGCAGTATTTT,TRBJ2-3,NA,NA,TRBV9
CASRASGGTDTQYF,TGTGCCAGCAGGGCTAGCGGGGGGACAGATACGCAGTATTTT,TRBJ2-3,medium-sized,TRBD2,TRBV9
CASSGGGGQGTQYF,TGTGCCAGTAGTGGGGGGGGGGGCCAAGGTACGCAGTATTTT,TRBJ2-3,large,NA,TRBV19
CASSSGVVAAKFYNEQFF,TGTGCCAGCAGCTCAGGGGTTGTAGCGGCAAAATTCTACAATGAGCAGTTCTTC,TRBJ2-1,many,NA,TRBV7-3
CASRPGTGGNEQFF,TGTGCCAGCAGACCCGGGACAGGGGGCAATGAGCAGTTCTTC,TRBJ2-1,NA,TRBD1,TRBV25-1
CASSLSLHF,TGTGCCAGCAGTTTATCCCTCCACTTT,TRBJ1-6,NA,NA,TRBV12-3/TRBV12-4
CSARDDTGGDTEAFF,TGCAGTGCTAGAGATGATACAGGGGGCGACACTGAAGCTTTCTTT,TRBJ1-1,NA,TRBD1,TRBV20-1
CASSGDFTQETQYF,TGTGCCAGCAGTGGCGACTTTACTCAAGAGACCCAGTACTTC,TRBJ2-5,many,NA,TRBV2
CASSLPAGGTYEQYF,TGTGCCAGCAGCCTCCCAGCGGGAGGAACCTACGAGCAGTACTTC,TRBJ2-7,NA,TRBD2,TRBV7-3
CASSRGGGNYGYTF,TGTGCCAGCAGCAGGGGGGGGGGGAACTATGGCTACACCTTC,TRBJ1-2,few,NA,TRBV9
CAIREGQKNYGYTF,TGTGCCATCAGAGAGGGACAGAAAAACTATGGCTACACCTTC,TRBJ1-2,medium-sized,TRBD1,TRBV10-3
CASSLGGSDTQYF,TGTGCCAGCAGCTTGGGGGGTTCAGATACGCAGTATTTT,TRBJ2-3,many,NA,TRBV7-3
CASSGPAWGANVLTF,TGTGCCAGCAGCGGACCTGCTTGGGGGGCCAACGTCCTGACTTTC,TRBJ2-6,NA,NA,TRBV7-2
CASSERGLTGTQYF,TGTGCCAGCAGTGAAAGGGGTCTTACAGGGACCCAGTACTTC,TRBJ2-5,many,NA,TRBV2
CASSRTGAGEKLFF,TGTGCCAGCAGTCGGACAGGGGCGGGTGAAAAACTGTTTTTT,TRBJ1-4,few,TRBD1,TRBV12-3/TRBV12-4
CASSLDPGGLYGYTF,TGTGCCAGCAGCTTAGATCCCGGGGGACTCTATGGCTACACCTTC,TRBJ1-2,many,NA,TRBV11-2
CASSLGGRDTQYF,TGTGCCAGCAGCTTAGGTGGTAGGGATACGCAGTATTTT,TRBJ2-3,NA,NA,TRBV7-6
CASSIGTSGTENEQFF,TGTGCCAGCAGTATAGGGACTAGCGGGACTGAAAATGAGCAGTTCTTC,TRBJ2-1,few,TRBD2,TRBV10-1
CASSAGGDTRELFF,TGCGCCAGCAGTGCGGGGGGGGACACCAGGGAGCTGTTTTTT,TRBJ2-2,NA,TRBD2,TRBV10-1
CASSTGTGSYNEQYF,TGTGCCAGTAGTACCGGGACAGGGTCCTACAATGAGCAGTATTTT,TRBJ2-3,NA,TRBD1,TRBV19
CATLAGYEQYF,TGTGCCACCCTAGCGGGCTACGAGCAGTACTTC,TRBJ2-7,NA,TRBD2,TRBV2
CASSLGQGMGQPQHF,TGTGCCAGCAGTTTGGGACAGGGGATGGGTCAGCCCCAGCATTTT,TRBJ1-5,NA,TRBD1,TRBV6-6
CATQDRGRGGARGQFF,TGTGCCACCCAGGACAGAGGACGCGGGGGGGCCCGGGGGCAGTTCTTC,TRBJ2-1,NA,TRBD2,TRBV2